Listed here are 32 T cell receptor beta chains from one sample, sequenced in a study of cytomegalovirus exposure and HLA in healthy donors. PCR employed 60 Vbeta and 13 Jbeta primers. Using immunoSEQ multiplex PCR, the repertoire was profiled, and TCRdb retains in-frame clones only, with some absent. The data contain around 130,000 clones, 80% of them singletons. Source material: PBMCs. The receptor source for this set is a male donor in good health and CMV-seronegative.

The J gene is TRBJ1-1, the V gene TRBV29-1; 12 nucleotides line up with TRBD1. The junction had 7 bases not matched to a gene; V was cut back by 7 bases and J by 1 base. There are 15 residues in the CDR3. Germline lookup yields CDR1 SQVTM and CDR2 ANQGSEA. The CDR3 loop is CSAAGTGGGNTEAFF. The CDR3, as DNA: TGCAGCGCCGCAGGGACAGGGGGCGGGAACACTGAAGCTTTCTTT.

The chain employs TRBV18 and TRBJ2-7; 8 bases are shared with TRBD1. The CDR3 contains 17 residues. The junction had 10 bases not matched to a gene; V was cut back by 3 bases and J by 0 bases. CDR1 is KGHSH and CDR2 is LQKENI in the germline V gene. DNA of the CDR3: TGTGCCAGCTCACCCGGGGCAGGGGGCCCAACCTCCTACGAGCAGTACTTC. It translates to CASSPGAGGPTSYEQYF.

This chain links TRBV18 with TRBJ2-7; TRBD2 matches at 7 bases. CDR1 and CDR2 (germline): KGHSH, LQKENI. The trim removed 6 bases at V and 2 bases at J, leaving 7 bases unmatched. This CDR3 is 14 amino acids long. The CDR3 reads CASSLAAQTYEQYF. The CDR3 DNA reads TGTGCCAGCTCTCTAGCGGCACAGACCTACGAGCAGTACTTC.

The chain employs TRBV4-2 and TRBJ2-1; TRBD2 matches 7 bases. This CDR3 contains 15 residues. V shed 2 bases and J 5 bases; nucleotides not matched to a gene: 6. CDR1 and CDR2 (germline): LGHNA, YNFKEQ. CDR3 loop: CASSQRSSGHNEQFF. The CDR3 DNA sequence: TGTGCCAGCAGCCAACGGTCTAGCGGCCACAATGAGCAGTTCTTC.

The V gene is TRBV6-4, the J gene TRBJ2-3; 10 nucleotides line up with TRBD2. The V and J ends lost 3 bases and 3 bases, in that order; junction bases with no gene match: 3. The CDR3 covers 15 residues. Germline lookup yields CDR1 MRHNA and CDR2 SNTAGT. The CDR3 protein is CASSEVAGGTDTQYF. Here the CDR3 DNA reads TGTGCCAGCAGTGAAGTAGCGGGAGGAACAGATACGCAGTATTTT.

This clone was seen only a few times. The chain uses TRBV5-8 and TRBJ1-2; 9 bases map to TRBD1. Germline V gives CDR1 SGHTS, CDR2 YDEGEE. The CDR3 is made up of 15 amino acids. The V and J ends lost 1 base and 5 bases, in that order; junction bases with no gene match: 6. The CDR3 DNA reads as TGTGCCAGCAGCTTGACCCGGGACAGGGAGTATGGCTACACCTTC. This gives the protein CASSLTRDREYGYTF.

About this clone: Sequence at one end of the junction differs from germline and may be a read error. The chain couples TRBV5-6 to TRBJ2-4; no reliable D call. CDR1 is SGHDT, CDR2 YYEEEE, per germline. This CDR3 is built from 11 residues. The CDR3 sequence: CASSLENSQYF. CDR3 DNA sequence: TGTGCCAGCAGCTTGGAAAACAGTCAGTACTTC.

The rearrangement uses TRBV6-4 and TRBJ2-5, with TRBD2 matching 7 bases. Germline lookup yields CDR1 MRHNA and CDR2 SNTAGT. The CDR3 runs to 15 residues. Trimming took 3 bases from V and 1 from J; bases not matched to a gene: 5. The CDR3 here is CASSENGGTQETQYF. As DNA, the CDR3 is TGTGCCAGCAGTGAAAACGGGGGGACCCAAGAGACCCAGTACTTC.

This clone was seen more than once but under ten times. The rearrangement links TRBV28 to TRBJ1-6; 9 nucleotides agree with TRBD1. CDR1 is MDHEN and CDR2 is SYDVKM in the germline V gene. CDR3 length: 17 residues. The V gene end was trimmed by 8 bases and the J gene end by 6 bases; junction bases not matched to a gene: 14. Here the CDR3 DNA reads TGTGCCAGCTCCACCTCGGGACAGGGCCCCTTTAATTCACCCCTCCACTTT. Its translation: CASSTSGQGPFNSPLHF.

The chain recombines TRBV5-4 with TRBJ1-2; TRBD1 is a possible D gene (6 bases). The CDR3 sequence is 12 residues long. Germline CDR1 reads SGHNT; CDR2 reads YYREEE (reference sequence). V was pared by 4 bases and J by 8 bases, with 12 bases between. This CDR3 is CASSRSGGGYTF. CDR3 DNA: TGTGCCAGCAGCCGTTCGGGGGGCGGCTACACCTTC.

This clone was recorded only once. V gene TRBV28 combines with J gene TRBJ2-1; perhaps TRBD1 as D (6 bases). Trimming took off 5 bases at V and 8 bases at J, with 16 bases between the two ends. This CDR3 is 14 amino acids long. Per germline, CDR1 MDHEN and CDR2 SYDVKM. The CDR3 region has the DNA TGTGCCAGCAGTCAAGGACAGAAAGGGGATGAGCAGTTCTTC. It codes for CASSQGQKGDEQFF.

The chain couples TRBV27 to TRBJ1-1; TRBD1 might be the D (5 bases). Per germline, CDR1 MNHEY and CDR2 SMNVEV (reference sequence). Trimming took off 6 bases at V and 2 bases at J, with 10 bases between the two ends. The CDR3 extends over 13 amino acids. The CDR3, as DNA: TGTGCCAGCAGGGGCAGGGCAAACACTGAAGCTTTCTTT. Translated: CASRGRANTEAFF.

The V gene is TRBV9, the J gene TRBJ2-7; the match to TRBD2 covers 9 bases. V was pared by 3 bases and J by 0 bases, with 4 bases of the junction left unmatched. Germline values: CDR1 SGDLS, CDR2 YYNGEE. CDR3 length equals 15 residues. DNA of the CDR3: TGTGCCAGCAGCGGAGCGGGGGGCCGCTCCTACGAGCAGTACTTC. It specifies CASSGAGGRSYEQYF.

The chain uses TRBV19 and TRBJ2-5; 9 bases map to TRBD1. The J call may be mistaken, given a closer DNA end match to TRBJ2-7. The V gene's germline CDR1 is LNHDA and CDR2 SQIVND (reference sequence). The CDR3 spans 16 residues. The CDR3 region is CASSNHRGLAMNEQYF. The CDR3 bases are TGTGCCAGTAGTAACCACAGGGGGCTAGCGATGAACGAGCAGTACTTC.

The chain has TRBV2 and TRBJ1-5; TRBD1 agrees at 8 bases. CDR1 is SNHLY, CDR2 FYNNEI, per germline. The V gene end was trimmed by 6 bases and the J gene end by 5 bases; junction bases not matched to a gene: 6. The CDR3 is made up of 14 amino acids. DNA for the CDR3: TGTGCCAGCAGGGGGGGGACAGGTTATCAGCCCCAGCATTTT. Residues: CASRGGTGYQPQHF.

J is TRBJ2-7 and V is TRBV7-9; 10 bases are a match to TRBD2. Germline values: CDR1 SEHNR, CDR2 FQNEAQ (reference sequence). The ends lost 2 bases at V and 5 bases at J; junction bases unmatched: 6. The CDR3 is made up of 15 amino acids. CDR3 nucleotide sequence: TGTGCCAGCAGCTTAAATAGCGGGAGGATCCACGAGCAGTACTTC. Protein sequence: CASSLNSGRIHEQYF. The entire variable domain, with the rest obtained from reference TRBV7-9 and TRBJ2-7, is as follows: DTGVSQNPRHKITKRGQNVTFRCDPISEHNRLYWYRQTLGQGPEFLTYFQNEAQLEKSRLLSDRFSAERPKGSFSTLEIQRTEQGDSAMYLCASSLNSGRIHEQYFGPGTRLTVT.

This chain links TRBV7-8 with TRBJ2-5; 7 bases are a match to TRBD1. The CDR3 is 15 residues long. V gave up 1 base and J gave up 2 bases; unmatched junction bases: 4. Germline V gene lookup returns CDR1 SGHVS and CDR2 FQNEAQ. CDR3 region: CASSLEGALQETQYF. In nucleotides, the CDR3 is TGTGCCAGCAGCTTAGAGGGGGCCCTTCAAGAGACCCAGTACTTC. Full variable domain (outside the CDR3, taken from reference TRBV7-8 and TRBJ2-5): GAGVSQSPRYKVAKRGQDVALRCDPISGHVSLFWYQQALGQGPEFLTYFQNEAQLDKSGLPSDRFFAERPEGSVSTLKIQRTQQEDSAVYLCASSLEGALQETQYFGPGTRLLVL.

The chain has TRBV30 and TRBJ1-1, with TRBD1 identical over 9 bases. With V trimmed by 3 bases and J by 5 bases, 7 bases remained unmatched. The CDR3 spans 14 residues. CDR1 and CDR2 from the germline V gene are GTSNPN and SVGIG (reference sequence). The CDR3 region has the DNA TGTGCCTGGAGGTCTACAGGGGGCGAAACTGAAGCTTTCTTT. This sequence encodes CAWRSTGGETEAFF.

The gene calls are TRBV9 and TRBJ1-2; no definite D call. CDR1 and CDR2 (germline): SGDLS, YYNGEE. The germline V and J ends were trimmed by 4 bases and 3 bases, with 10 bases remaining between them. The CDR3 has 13 amino acids. The CDR3 nucleotides are TGTGCCAGCAGCACAGACGGGGACTATGGCTACACCTTC. Residues: CASSTDGDYGYTF.

This chain connects TRBV5-5 to TRBJ2-3, with TRBD1 matching 9 bases. V shed 5 bases and J 3 bases; nucleotides not matched to a gene: 7. Germline lookup yields CDR1 SGHKS and CDR2 YYEKEE (reference sequence). This CDR3 contains 15 residues. The DNA for the CDR3 is TGTGCCAGCAGTAACTCCGGGACAGGGACAGATACGCAGTATTTT. This sequence encodes CASSNSGTGTDTQYF.

The J gene is TRBJ2-2, the V gene TRBV28, with a weak D call TRBD1 (6 bases). CDR1 and CDR2 from the germline V gene are MDHEN and SYDVKM. The ends were cut back, 8 bases at V and 6 bases at J, with 13 bases in the middle. The CDR3 length is 13 residues. The CDR3 sequence: CASWTVHAGELFF. CDR3 in DNA: TGTGCCAGCTGGACAGTACACGCCGGGGAGCTGTTTTTT. Complete variable domain (other parts from reference TRBV28 and TRBJ2-2): DVKVTQSSRYLVKRTGEKVFLECVQDMDHENMFWYRQDPGLGLRLIYFSYDVKMKEKGDIPEGYSVSREKKERFSLILESASTNQTSMYLCASWTVHAGELFFGEGSRLTVL.

V and J are TRBV7-9 and TRBJ1-2; 10 positions agree with TRBD1. Per the germline V gene, CDR1 is SEHNR and CDR2 is FQNEAQ (reference sequence). Germline trimming cut 4 bases from V and 8 bases from J; bases unmatched to any gene: 13. The CDR3 has 16 residues. The CDR3 loop reads CASSSVGTGDFRGYTF. The CDR3 coding sequence is TGTGCCAGCAGCTCCGTAGGGACAGGGGATTTCAGAGGCTACACCTTC.

A word on this clone: A read error may account for a junction end that differs from germline. The chain uses TRBV7-9 and TRBJ2-2; 11 nucleotides match TRBD1. The CDR3 has 18 amino acids. Germline loops: CDR1 SEHNR, CDR2 FQNEAQ (reference sequence). The CDR3 is CSSSSYAGQGARTGELFF. The CDR3 bases are TGTTCCAGCAGCTCCTACGCAGGACAGGGGGCGAGGACCGGGGAGCTGTTTTTT.

This chain joins TRBV18 and TRBJ2-6, with 7 bases fitting TRBD1. V gave up 3 bases and J gave up 0 bases; unmatched junction bases: 5. This CDR3 region has 17 residues. CDR1 is KGHSH and CDR2 is LQKENI in the germline V gene. Here the CDR3 reads CASSPPGQHSGANVLTF. In nucleotides, the CDR3 is TGTGCCAGCTCACCCCCGGGACAGCACTCTGGGGCCAACGTCCTGACTTTC.

The V and J genes are TRBV6-5 and TRBJ1-5; 8 bases match TRBD1. The CDR3 is made up of 13 amino acids. V dropped 5 bases and J dropped 6; count of bases not matched to a gene: 3. Germline V lookup: CDR1 MNHEY, CDR2 SVGAGI. The chain's CDR3 is CASSTGGRQPQHF. In DNA form, the CDR3 reads TGTGCCAGCAGTACAGGGGGTCGTCAGCCCCAGCATTTT.

This rearrangement joins TRBV1 to TRBJ2-7; the table's D call, TRBD2, has no DNA check behind it. TRBV1 is tagged as a pseudogene. The CDR3 consists of 21 residues. This CDR3 is CTSSPVIIGLAGGFFSYEQYF. CDR3 bases: TGCACCAGCAGCCCTGTTATTATCGGACTAGCGGGGGGTTTTTTCTCCTACGAGCAGTACTTC.

The J gene is TRBJ2-1, the V gene TRBV10-3; 8 bases line up with TRBD1. CDR3 length: 13 residues. V was clipped by 8 bases and J by 4 bases; unmatched bases: 4. In germline, CDR1 is ENHRY, CDR2 SYGVKD. CDR3 sequence: CAIGQGNYNEQFF. The CDR3 nucleotides read TGTGCCATCGGACAGGGAAATTACAATGAGCAGTTCTTC.

The table lists this clone with a few counts. The chain recombines TRBV6-5 with TRBJ2-7; D may be TRBD1 (6 bases). V lost 6 bases and J 3 bases, leaving 18 bases between the germline ends. Germline V gene sequence: CDR1 MNHEY, CDR2 SVGAGI. CDR3 length: 15 amino acids. CDR3 loop: CASRELGARVYEQYF. The CDR3 region has the DNA TGTGCCAGCAGGGAACTGGGGGCGCGGGTCTACGAGCAGTACTTC.

On this clone itself: The same CDR3 is also encoded by other DNA sequences in this sample. V usage is TRBV10-1 and J usage is TRBJ2-1; 8 bases match TRBD2. V dropped 5 bases and J dropped 0; count of bases not matched to a gene: 3. This CDR3 is 15 amino acids long. Germline V lookup: CDR1 WNHNN, CDR2 SYGVQD (reference sequence). The chain's CDR3 is CASSSSGSSYNEQFF. The CDR3 coding sequence is TGCGCCAGCAGTTCCAGCGGGAGCTCCTACAATGAGCAGTTCTTC.

This clone has only a few counts. The chain employs TRBV29-1 and TRBJ1-3, with TRBD1 matching 8 bases. There are 16 residues in the CDR3. J gave up 0 bases and V 4 bases, and 8 bases lay outside the gene matches. The germline V gene has CDR1 SQVTM and CDR2 ANQGSEA. CDR3 sequence reads: CSVAQTGESSGNTIYF. For the CDR3, the DNA is TGCAGCGTTGCCCAGACAGGGGAGAGCTCTGGAAACACCATATATTTT.

The CDR3 region has the DNA TGTGCCAGCAGCCACTACAGGGCCGATACGCAGTATTTT. Its translation is CASSHYRADTQYF. V gene TRBV14 combines with J gene TRBJ2-3, with TRBD1 as a possible D gene (6 bases). CDR1 and CDR2 from the germline V gene are SGHDN and FVKESK. Trimming left V 3 bases short and J 6 bases short, with 10 bases between. CDR3 length equals 13 residues.

The chain links TRBV5-4 to TRBJ1-2, with D perhaps TRBD1 (6 bases). Trimming shortened V by 4 bases and J by 0 bases, and 7 bases separated the two germline ends. Germline assignment: CDR1 SGHNT and CDR2 YYREEE (reference sequence). The CDR3 is made up of 13 amino acids. For the CDR3, the DNA is TGTGCCAGCAGCCGACAGGCTAACTATGGCTACACCTTC. Protein: CASSRQANYGYTF. Together with reference TRBV5-4 and TRBJ1-2, the CDR3 gives the full variable domain: ETGVTQSPTHLIKTRGQQVTLRCSSQSGHNTVSWYQQALGQGPQFIFQYYREEENGRGNFPPRFSGLQFPNYSSELNVNALELDDSALYLCASSRQANYGYTFGSGTRLTVV.